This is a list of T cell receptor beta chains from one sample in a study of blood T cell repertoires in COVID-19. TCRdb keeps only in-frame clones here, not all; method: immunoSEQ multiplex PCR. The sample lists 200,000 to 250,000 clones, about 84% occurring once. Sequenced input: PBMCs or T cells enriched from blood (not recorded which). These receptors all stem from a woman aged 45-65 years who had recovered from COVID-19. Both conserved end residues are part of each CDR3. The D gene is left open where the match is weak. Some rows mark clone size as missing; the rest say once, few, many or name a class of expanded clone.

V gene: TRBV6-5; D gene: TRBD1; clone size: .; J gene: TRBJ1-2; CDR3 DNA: TGTGCCAGCAGCCAAGGACAGGGGAACTATGGCTACACCTTC; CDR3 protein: CASSQGQGNYGYTF
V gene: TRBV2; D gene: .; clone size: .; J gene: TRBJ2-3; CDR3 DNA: TGTGCCAGCAGTGAATGGTGGGGCCAAACGGTTACGCAGTATTTT; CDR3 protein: CASSEWWGQTVTQYF
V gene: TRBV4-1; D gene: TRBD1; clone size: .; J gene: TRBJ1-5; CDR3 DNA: TGCGCCAGCAGCCGACATACTGGACAGGGCGATCAGCCCCAGCATTTT; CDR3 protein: CASSRHTGQGDQPQHF
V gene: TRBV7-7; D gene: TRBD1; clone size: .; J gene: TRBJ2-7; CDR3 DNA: TGTGCTAGCAGCCCCGGACAGGGGCAGAGCTACGAGCAGTACTTC; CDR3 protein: CASSPGQGQSYEQYF
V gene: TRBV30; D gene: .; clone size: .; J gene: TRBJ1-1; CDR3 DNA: TGTGCCTGGAGTCCCCAGGATGGCACTGAAGCTTTCTTT; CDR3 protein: CAWSPQDGTEAFF
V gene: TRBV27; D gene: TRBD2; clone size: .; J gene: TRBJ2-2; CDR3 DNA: TGTGCCAGCAAAATCCTAGCGGGAGTGGGCGGGGAGCTGTTTTTT; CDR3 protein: CASKILAGVGGELFF
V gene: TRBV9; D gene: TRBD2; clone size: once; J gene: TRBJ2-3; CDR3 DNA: TGTGCCAGCAGCCAACTGACTAGCGGGAGCGCTGATACGCAGTATTTT; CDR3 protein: CASSQLTSGSADTQYF
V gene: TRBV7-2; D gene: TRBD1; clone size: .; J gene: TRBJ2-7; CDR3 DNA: TGTGCCAGCAGCTTAGGACAGGGCAACGAGCAGTACTTC; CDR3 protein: CASSLGQGNEQYF
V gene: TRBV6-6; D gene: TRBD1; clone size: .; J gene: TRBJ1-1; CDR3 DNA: TGTGCCAGCCGAGACCGGGACAGGGCGAACACTGAAGCTTTCTTT; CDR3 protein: CASRDRDRANTEAFF
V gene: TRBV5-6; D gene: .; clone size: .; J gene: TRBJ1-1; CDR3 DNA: TGTGCCAGCAGCTTGGTTCAGGGTGAAGCTTTCTTT; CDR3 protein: CASSLVQGEAFF
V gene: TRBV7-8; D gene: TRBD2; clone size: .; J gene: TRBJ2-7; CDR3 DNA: TGTGCCAGCAGCTTAGTGGCTAGCGGGGCGCCGGCCTACGAGCAGTACTTC; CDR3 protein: CASSLVASGAPAYEQYF
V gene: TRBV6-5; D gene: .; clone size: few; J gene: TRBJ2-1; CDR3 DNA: TGTGCCAGCAGCCTCGGGGTAGAAGAGCAGTTCTTC; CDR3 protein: CASSLGVEEQFF
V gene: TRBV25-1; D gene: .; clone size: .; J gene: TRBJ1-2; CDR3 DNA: TGTGCCAGCAGTGAATTGGGGGGTTCCGATGGCTACACCTTC; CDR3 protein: CASSELGGSDGYTF
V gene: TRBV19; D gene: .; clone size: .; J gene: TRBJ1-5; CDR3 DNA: TGTGCCAGTAGTAGGGGGACACAGAATCAGCCCCAGCATTTT; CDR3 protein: CASSRGTQNQPQHF
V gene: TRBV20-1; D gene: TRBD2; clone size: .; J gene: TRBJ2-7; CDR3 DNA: TGCAGTGCTGATTCAGGGACTAGCGGGAAGTTC; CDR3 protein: CSADSGTSGKF
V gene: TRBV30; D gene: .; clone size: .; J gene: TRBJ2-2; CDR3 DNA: TGTGCCTGGAGTAAGGGCAGGGTCTCTTCCGGGGAGCTGTTTTTT; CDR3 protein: CAWSKGRVSSGELFF
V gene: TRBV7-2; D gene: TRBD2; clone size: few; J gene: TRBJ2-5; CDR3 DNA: TGTGCCAGCAGCTTAGGACTAGCGGAGACCCAGTACTTC; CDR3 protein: CASSLGLAETQYF
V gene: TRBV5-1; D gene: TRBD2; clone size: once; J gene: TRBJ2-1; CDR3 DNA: TGCGCCAGCAGCTTGGGGGGGACTAGCGTATACAATGAGCAGTTCTTC; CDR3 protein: CASSLGGTSVYNEQFF
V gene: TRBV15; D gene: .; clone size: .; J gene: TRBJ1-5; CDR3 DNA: TGTGCCACCAGCAGAGAGGGGCCCCAGCCCCAGCATTTT; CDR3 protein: CATSREGPQPQHF
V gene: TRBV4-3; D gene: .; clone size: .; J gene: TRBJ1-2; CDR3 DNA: TGCGCCAGCAGCCAAGATCGAGACAGTTCCTATGGCTACACCTTC; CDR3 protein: CASSQDRDSSYGYTF
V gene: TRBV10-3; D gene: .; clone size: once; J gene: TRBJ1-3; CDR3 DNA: TGTGCCATCAGTGATCACTCTGGAAACACCATATATTTT; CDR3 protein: CAISDHSGNTIYF
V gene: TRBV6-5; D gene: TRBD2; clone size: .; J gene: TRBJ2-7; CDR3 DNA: TGTGCCAGCAGTTACTCGGGAGGGGACGACGAGCAGTACTTC; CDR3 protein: CASSYSGGDDEQYF
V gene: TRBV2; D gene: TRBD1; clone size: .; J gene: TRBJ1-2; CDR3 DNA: TGTGCCAGCAGGATACAGGGGGCGCGGACTAACTATGGCTACACCTTC; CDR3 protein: CASRIQGARTNYGYTF
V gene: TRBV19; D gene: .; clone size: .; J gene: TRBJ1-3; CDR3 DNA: TGTGCCAGTAGTCCACGGACAGTTGGAAACACCATATATTTT; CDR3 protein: CASSPRTVGNTIYF
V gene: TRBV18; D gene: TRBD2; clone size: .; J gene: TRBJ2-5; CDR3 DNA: TGTGCCAGCTCACCAGGGAGGGAAGAGACCCAGTACTTC; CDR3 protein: CASSPGREETQYF
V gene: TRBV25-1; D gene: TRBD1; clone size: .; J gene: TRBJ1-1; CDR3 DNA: TGTGCCAGCAGTCGTGGGACAGGGTCCCTGAGGACTGAAGCTTTCTTT; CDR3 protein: CASSRGTGSLRTEAFF